These 27 T cell receptor delta chains were sequenced from one sample in a study of human gamma delta and Vdelta1 T cells. TCRdb re-identified clones in the PCR reads via CATT. The sample holds 4,300 or so delta-chain clones; roughly a quarter are singletons and the top ten take about 70%. The sample was naive CD27+ Vdelta1 gamma-delta T cells from blood. The receptors stem from a human donor in good health.

This clone is medium-sized (0.01 to 0.1%) in the sample. The identical CDR3 is also encoded by other nucleotide sequences in the sample. The rearrangement uses TRDV1 and TRDJ1; TRDD2 aligns across 8 bases. In germline, CDR1 is TSWWSYY, CDR2 QGS. V was pared by 4 bases and J by 1 base, with 20 bases of the junction left unmatched. The CDR3 length is 20 residues. CDR3 protein: CALGGRFLPRWGAPTDKLIF. CDR3 in DNA: TGTGCTCTTGGGGGCCGCTTCCTACCAAGGTGGGGGGCTCCCACCGATAAACTCATCTTT.

This clone was detected a few times. One base separates it from a far larger clone, so it is likely a read error. The rearrangement joins TRDV1 to TRDJ1; 13 bases map to TRDD3. This CDR3 comprises 27 residues. Germline loops: CDR1 TSWWSYY, CDR2 QGS. V lost 4 bases and J lost 0; bases outside the gene matches: 35. CDR3 DNA sequence: TGTGCTCTTGGGGGAACGGATTCAGCTAGCCCTCGCCTTATACTGGGGGATACGGGCGGGTACACCGATAAACTCATCTTT. Its translation: CALGGTDSASPRLILGDTGGYTDKLIF.

Notes on this clone: The same CDR3 is also encoded by other DNA sequences in this sample. The chain recombines TRDV1 with TRDJ1; D is perhaps TRDD3 (5 bases). Germline V gene sequence: CDR1 TSWWSYY, CDR2 QGS. The V gene lost 3 bases and the J gene lost 0 bases, with 23 bases spanning the gap. The CDR3 extends over 19 amino acids. CDR3: CALGETTGGGSLNTDKLIF. The CDR3, as DNA: TGTGCTCTTGGGGAGACAACGGGCGGGGGGTCTCTTAACACCGATAAACTCATCTTT.

This clone has more than one count but fewer than ten. The rearrangement links TRDV1 to TRDJ1; no reliable D call. CDR1 TSWWSYY and CDR2 QGS come from the germline V gene. This CDR3 has 15 amino acids. Trimming stripped 0 bases from V and 0 bases from J, with 8 bases between. The CDR3 DNA is TGTGCTCTTGGGGAACTAGCCGGGTACACCGATAAACTCATCTTT. Protein sequence: CALGELAGYTDKLIF.

A word on this clone: A read error is the likely source, as a far larger clone sits one nucleotide away. Other DNA sequences in this sample translate to the same CDR3. The chain carries TRDV1 and TRDJ1; TRDD3 matches at 11 bases. The germline CDR1 and CDR2 sequences are TSWWSYY and QGS. There are 22 residues in the CDR3. V lost 2 bases, J lost 4 bases, and 24 bases stayed unmatched. DNA for the CDR3: TGTGCTCTTGGGGAATTCTTTACTGTTAGTCACTGGGGGATAAACAGGGGCGATAAACTCATCTTT. This encodes CALGEFFTVSHWGINRGDKLIF.

V usage is TRDV1 and J usage is TRDJ1, with D possibly matching TRDD3 (6 bases). The ends were cut back, 2 bases at V and 1 base at J, with 14 bases in the middle. The CDR3 is 16 residues long. The germline V gene has CDR1 TSWWSYY and CDR2 QGS. The CDR3, as DNA: TGTGCTCTTGGGGAAGCATCACGGGGATGCACCGATAAACTCATCTTT. This translates into CALGEASRGCTDKLIF.

This chain connects TRDV2 to TRDJ1; D not resolved. Germline assignment: CDR1 GEAIGNYY and CDR2 EKD. CDR3 size: 13 residues. The V end lost 5 bases, the J end lost 0 bases, and 9 bases lay between the germline ends. CDR3 bases: TGTGCCTGTGCGGGGCCCGACACCGATAAACTCATCTTT. Protein product: CACAGPDTDKLIF.

Details on this clone: The TCRdb protein comes from a much larger clone and disagrees with this DNA's translation at residue 15, likely due to a read error; the protein given here is derived from the DNA. The chain has TRDV1 and TRDJ1, with D unclear. Looked up from germline, CDR1 is TSWWSYY and CDR2 is QGS. The CDR3 contains 17 residues. The CDR3 nucleotides read TGTGCTCTTGGGGCACAATGTGTCCCCCGCTACACCGATAAACCCATCTTT. It is translated as CALGAQCVPRYTDKPIF.

This clone was picked up a small number of times. The amino acid sequence in TCRdb belongs to a much larger clone and departs from this DNA's translation at residue 3, likely a sequencing read error; the sequence shown is translated from the DNA. The gene calls are TRDV1 and TRDJ1, with 9 positions matching TRDD3. Germline V CDR1 and CDR2: TSWWSYY, QGS. CDR3 size: 16 residues. The CDR3 reads CAPGILLGIRPDKLIF. DNA for the CDR3: TGTGCTCCTGGGATCCTACTGGGGATACGCCCCGATAAACTCATCTTT.

This clone was recorded a few times. The gene calls are TRDV1 and TRDJ1, with TRDD3 as a possible D gene (5 bases). The CDR3 length is 14 residues. Deletions cut 4 bases from V and 11 bases from J, with 20 bases between. Germline V gene sequence: CDR1 TSWWSYY, CDR2 QGS. CDR3 residues: CALGGTRGAQGLIF. CDR3 DNA sequence: TGTGCTCTTGGGGGCACGAGGGGGGCCCAGGGGCTCATCTTT.

This clone showed up just a few times. This chain connects TRDV1 to TRDJ1; D possibly corresponds to TRDD2 (6 bases). CDR1 and CDR2 (germline): TSWWSYY, QGS. V was clipped by 8 bases and J by 4 bases, with 35 bases between them. The CDR3 spans 20 residues. The CDR3: CALSSPPSRRRRPGSDKLIF. DNA of the CDR3: TGTGCTCTTTCTAGCCCCCCTTCCCGTCGGCGCCGTCCGGGGAGCGATAAACTCATCTTT.

This clone was seen just once. Its ends do not fully match the called genes, so a read error is possible. Distinct nucleotide sequences in the sample also encode this CDR3. V gene TRDV1 combines with J gene TRDJ1, with 11 bases matching TRDD3. In germline, CDR1 is TSWWSYY, CDR2 QGS. CDR3 size: 22 residues. The CDR3 is CALGELRFLRRYWGIASDKLIF. In nucleotides, the CDR3 is TGTGCTCTTGGGGAGCTTAGATTCCTACGGCGGTACTGGGGGATAGCATCCGATAAACTCATCTTC.

The V call is TRDV1, the J call TRDJ2, with D hard to call. Trimming pared 4 bases from V and 5 bases from J, leaving 11 bases between. The CDR3 loop spans 14 amino acids. Germline V gives CDR1 TSWWSYY, CDR2 QGS. CDR3 in DNA: TGTGCTCTTGGGGGACCGATCCCCACAGCACAACTCTTCTTT. Encoded protein: CALGGPIPTAQLFF.

Notes on this clone: The TCRdb record carries a much larger clone's protein, which differs from this DNA's translation at residue 18; a read error is the likely cause, and the protein listed here is the DNA translation. This sequence joins TRDV1 and TRDJ1, with 12 positions matching TRDD3. CDR3 length: 22 amino acids. The germline gives CDR1 TSWWSYY, CDR2 QGS. The CDR3 loop is CALGELLLRGYWGIPSTNKLIF. Written as DNA, the CDR3 is TGTGCTCTTGGGGAACTGTTGCTCCGTGGATACTGGGGGATACCTTCCACCAATAAACTCATCTTT.

In its sample, this clone was seen a few times. Being one base from a much bigger clone, this may be a read error. Within the sample, other DNA sequences also encode this same CDR3. J is TRDJ1 and V is TRDV1, with 8 positions matching TRDD3. Germline values: CDR1 TSWWSYY, CDR2 QGS. Trimming removed 0 bases from V and 3 bases from J; junction bases left unmatched: 27. CDR3 length equals 23 residues. CDR3 amino acids: CALGELPSRWILGILSQADKLIF. CDR3 coding DNA: TGTGCTCTTGGGGAACTCCCGTCCCGGTGGATACTGGGGATACTGTCCCAGGCCGATAAACTCATCTTT.

With regard to this clone: The sample holds other DNA sequences that translate to the same CDR3. The chain recombines TRAV29/DV5 with TRDJ1, with TRDD3 matching 12 bases. The CDR3 extends over 18 amino acids. V was clipped by 1 base and J by 0 bases; unmatched bases: 10. Germline CDR1 reads NSMFDY; CDR2 reads ISSIKDK. The CDR3 region has the DNA TGTGCAGCAAGCCCCCATGTACTGGGGGATACATACACCGATAAACTCATCTTT. Its protein is CAASPHVLGDTYTDKLIF. Complete variable domain (other parts from reference TRAV29/DV5 and TRDJ1): DQQVKQNSPSLSVQEGRISILNCDYTNSMFDYFLWYKKYPAEGPTFLISISSIKDKNEDGRFTVFLNKSAKHLSLHIVPSQPGDSAVYFCAASPHVLGDTYTDKLIFGKGTRVTVEP.

A word on this clone: With only one base between it and a far larger clone, this is likely a read error. The rearrangement joins TRDV1 to TRDJ1; 9 bases map to TRDD2. Unmatched junction bases numbered 33, after V lost 4 bases and J lost 0 bases. The CDR3 runs 25 residues. Germline loops: CDR1 TSWWSYY, CDR2 QGS. The CDR3 nucleotides read TGTGCTCTTGGGGGCATCTCAGCCCTGGCCTTCCTACGTGTAGGGCCCCTGGATAACACCGATAAACTCATCTTT. Translation: CALGGISALAFLRVGPLDNTDKLIF.

This clone was found a few times. A read error may be the cause here, since a much bigger clone is one base away. The V call is TRDV1, the J call TRDJ1; the D is unclear. V was shortened by 1 base and J by 8 bases, with 11 bases between the two germline ends. The CDR3 is made up of 13 amino acids. Germline V gene lookup returns CDR1 TSWWSYY and CDR2 QGS. The CDR3 bases are TGTGCTCTTGGGGAACGCGGCGGGGCCAAACTCATCTTT. Translation gives CALGERGGAKLIF.

This clone appeared a few times. The protein held in TCRdb is that of a much larger clone and does not match this DNA's translation at residue 3, likely because of a read error; the protein shown is translated from the DNA. In the same sample, other DNA sequences code for this CDR3. The chain recombines TRDV1 with TRDJ1; 11 bases line up with TRDD3. The V gene's germline CDR1 is TSWWSYY and CDR2 QGS. The CDR3 has 20 amino acids. The CDR3 loop reads CALGGLPHLNWGIKTDKLIF. CDR3 bases: TGTGCCCTCGGGGGCCTTCCACACTTGAACTGGGGGATAAAGACCGATAAACTCATCTTT.

This clone turned up a few times. Translating this DNA gives a protein that differs at residue 11 from the TCRdb one, which belongs to a much larger clone; a read error is likely, and the protein shown is this translation. J is TRDJ1 and V is TRDV1, with 9 positions matching TRDD3. The germline V gene has CDR1 TSWWSYY and CDR2 QGS. The CDR3 spans 20 residues. Trimming removed 0 bases from V and 3 bases from J; junction bases left unmatched: 17. CDR3 protein: CALGELSLRKRGDTADKLIF. The CDR3 DNA sequence: TGTGCTCTTGGGGAACTATCCCTGAGAAAACGGGGGGATACTGCCGATAAACTCATCTTT.

As for this clone: One end of the junction does not line up with germline, which may come from a read error. V usage is TRDV1 and J usage is TRDJ1, with TRDD3 identical over 9 bases. CDR1 is TSWWSYY, CDR2 QGS, per germline. The CDR3 runs to 20 residues. CDR3 sequence reads: CALGEKARTYWGRYTDKPIF. The CDR3 nucleotides read TGTGCTCTTGGGGAAAAGGCCCGGACTTACTGGGGGAGGTACACCGATAAACCCATCTTT.

This clone occurred many times. The translation of this DNA and the TCRdb protein of a much larger clone differ at residue 13, probably owing to a read error; the protein shown here is translated from the DNA. The J gene is TRDJ1, the V gene TRDV1; 8 nucleotides line up with TRDD3. The V and J ends lost 0 bases and 3 bases, in that order; junction bases with no gene match: 24. The CDR3 is 22 amino acids. The germline CDR1 and CDR2 sequences are TSWWSYY and QGS. The CDR3 DNA follows: TGTGCTCTTGGGGAACTTCCCCTCCCTGCCCTACTGAGGGATACGCGATCCGATAAACTCATCTTT. Protein product: CALGELPLPALLRDTRSDKLIF.

The J gene is TRDJ1, the V gene TRDV1, with 10 bases fitting TRDD3. CDR3 length: 25 amino acids. CDR1 TSWWSYY and CDR2 QGS come from the germline V gene. V was clipped by 3 bases and J by 0 bases; unmatched bases: 31. DNA for the CDR3: TGTGCTCTTGGGGATGTAGTGGGACGGCCTTCCTCGGATTACTGGGGGATGCGGTACACCGATAAACTCATCTTT. It encodes CALGDVVGRPSSDYWGMRYTDKLIF.

This clone is medium-sized within its sample. Only one base separates this from a far larger clonotype, so it likely reflects a read error. Other DNA sequences in this specimen translate into the identical CDR3. The V call is TRDV1, the J call TRDJ1, with 10 bases matching TRDD3. V gave up 9 bases and J gave up 2 bases; unmatched junction bases: 21. The CDR3 totals 19 residues. CDR1 TSWWSYY and CDR2 QGS come from the germline V gene. CDR3 DNA: TGTGCTCTGGACCTCCCTTCCCTATCCCTACTGGGGGATACCGATAAACTCATCTTT. This translates into CALDLPSLSLLGDTDKLIF.

This clone was counted a few times. Given a much more abundant clone one base away, this may be a read error. The chain carries TRDV1 and TRDJ1; D may match TRDD2 or TRDD3 (6 bases each). Trimming cost V 4 bases and J 2 bases, with 38 bases left between them. This CDR3 contains 23 residues. Germline V gene data show CDR1 as TSWWSYY and CDR2 as QGS. The CDR3 spells CALGGMGWPSALSGISGTDKLIF. CDR3 sequence (DNA): TGTGCTCTTGGGGGAATGGGGTGGCCTTCCGCACTCTCGGGGATCTCGGGGACCGATAAACTCATCTTT.

The chain couples TRDV1 to TRDJ1; 12 nucleotides align to TRDD3. Trimming took 5 bases from V and 10 from J; bases not matched to a gene: 41. This CDR3 has 25 amino acids. Germline V gene sequence: CDR1 TSWWSYY, CDR2 QGS. Here the CDR3 DNA reads TGTGCTCTTGGGTTCTTAGAAAACTCGAGGCCTTCCTACGTATCAACGGCTGGGGGATACGGGCGACTCATCTTT. Translated, it gives CALGFLENSRPSYVSTAGGYGRLIF.

About this clone itself: TCRdb shows a much larger clone's protein in place of this DNA's translation, and the two differ at residue 7, likely through a read error; the protein shown is translated from the DNA. The genes are TRDV1 and TRDJ1; 11 positions agree with TRDD3. Germline V gene data show CDR1 as TSWWSYY and CDR2 as QGS. Trimming at V came to 11 bases and at J to 3 bases, leaving 17 bases not matched to a gene. CDR3 length equals 17 residues. The CDR3 coding sequence is TGTGCTGCTTCCCTCGGTTGGGACTGGGGGATAGCCGATAAACTCATCTTT. Its protein is CAASLGWDWGIADKLIF.